This T cell receptor beta chain was recovered during a study of naive and memory T cell subsets. Points from the study as a whole: Over 85% of naive TCR sequences appeared only once, unlike memory subsets. Expression changes during T cell differentiation may affect RNA-based TCR counts. From naive to CM, EM and EMRA, diversity decreased and Gini increased.

An equimolar mix of two oligonucleotides served as the beta constant-region primer for TRBC1 and TRBC2. Ligated cDNA was amplified by four rounds of PCR with nested alpha and beta constant-region primers and SP2. Ligation attached a single-stranded oligonucleotide with a 12-nucleotide UMI and the SP2 primer to the cDNA 3' end. Via MiXCR, TCRdb re-called the UMI-ligation and nested PCR reads, giving one row per CDR3 protein. This repertoire shows tens of thousands of distinct CDR3 sequences, less than 20% found once; its top ten account for about 3.6%. This CDR3 is built from 14 residues. The V gene lost 7 bases and the J gene lost 0 bases, with 9 bases spanning the gap. Germline CDR1 MNHEY, CDR2 SVGAGI. As to this clonotype: The antigen is undetermined.

The V gene is TRBV6-5, the J gene TRBJ2-2; D is possibly TRBD1 (5 bases). This receptor was taken from a human donor in good health. The material sequenced was effector memory CD4+ T cells from blood. As for subset: effector memory, CD45RA- CD27-. The CDR3 here is CASKGQSNTGELFF. The CDR3 nucleotides read TGTGCCAGCAAGGGGCAGTCGAACACCGGGGAGCTGTTTTTT.